This T cell receptor beta chain came from a study of molecular identifiers for immune sequencing clone quantification. TCRdb ran MiXCR on the PCR reads and lists one entry per CDR3 protein. The table shows about 510,000 distinct CDR3 sequences, with about a fifth occurring only once. Broader study findings: Clones exceeding 20 RNA copies carried over 97% of effector molecules but under 1% of naive-cell molecules.

V lost 4 bases and J 0 bases, leaving 11 bases between the germline ends. The germline gives CDR1 SGDLS, CDR2 YYNGEE. The CDR3 spans 16 residues. This clonotype was seen a few times. No antigen is known for it. The V and J genes are TRBV9 and TRBJ2-6; maybe TRBD2 (5 bases). Sequencing was carried out using naive CD8+ T cells from blood, with Jurkat cell RNA spiked in. The subset denotes: FACS-sorted CD8+CD4-CCR7+CD45RA+ naive T cells. This TCR came from a human donor in good health. Some libraries in this study had Jurkat cell RNA spiked in. The CDR3 reads CASSLRAASGANVLTF. The CDR3 bases are TGTGCCAGCAGCCTCCGAGCGGCCTCTGGGGCCAACGTCCTGACTTTC.